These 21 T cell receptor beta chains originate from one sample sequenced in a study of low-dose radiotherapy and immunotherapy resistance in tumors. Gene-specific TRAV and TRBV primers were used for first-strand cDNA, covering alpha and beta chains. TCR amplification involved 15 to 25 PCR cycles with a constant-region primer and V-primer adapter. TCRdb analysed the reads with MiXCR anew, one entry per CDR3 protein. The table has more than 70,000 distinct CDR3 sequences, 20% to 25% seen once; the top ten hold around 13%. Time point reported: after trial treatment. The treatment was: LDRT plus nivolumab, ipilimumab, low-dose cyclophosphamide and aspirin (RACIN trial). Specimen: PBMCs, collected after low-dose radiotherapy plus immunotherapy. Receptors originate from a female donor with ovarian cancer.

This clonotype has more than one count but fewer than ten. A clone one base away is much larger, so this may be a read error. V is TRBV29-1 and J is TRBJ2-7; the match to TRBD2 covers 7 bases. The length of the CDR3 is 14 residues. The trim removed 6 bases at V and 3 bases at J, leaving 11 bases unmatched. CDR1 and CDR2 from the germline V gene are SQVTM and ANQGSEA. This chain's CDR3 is CSVKPGRGVYEQYF. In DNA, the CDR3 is TGCAGCGTGAAACCGGGACGGGGGGTCTACGAGCAGTACTTC.

DNA for the CDR3: TGTGCCAGCAGCTTAGAGCCAGGGACCTTCTCCTACGAGCAGTACTTC. Protein: CASSLEPGTFSYEQYF. V gene TRBV7-2 combines with J gene TRBJ2-7, with D perhaps assigned TRBD1 or TRBD2 (5 bases each). The CDR3 totals 16 residues. Germline V CDR1 and CDR2: SGHTA, FQGNSA. Trimming shortened V by 1 base and J by 0 bases, and 13 bases separated the two germline ends.

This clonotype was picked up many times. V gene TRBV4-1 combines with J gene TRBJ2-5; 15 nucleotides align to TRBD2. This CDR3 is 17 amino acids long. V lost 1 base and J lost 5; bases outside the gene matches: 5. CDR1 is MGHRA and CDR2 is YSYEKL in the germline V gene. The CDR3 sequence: CASSQGGLAGGWETQYF. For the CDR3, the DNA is TGCGCCAGCAGCCAAGGGGGACTAGCGGGGGGCTGGGAGACCCAGTACTTC.

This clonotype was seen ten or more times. The CDR3 loop is CATSDYRAEGAGPTDTQYF. DNA for the CDR3: TGTGCCACCAGTGATTATCGGGCCGAGGGAGCAGGTCCCACAGATACGCAGTATTTT. J is TRBJ2-3 and V is TRBV24-1, with D perhaps TRBD2 (5 bases). Germline V CDR1 and CDR2: KGHDR, SFDVKD. The germline V and J ends were trimmed by 2 bases and 2 bases, with 22 bases remaining between them. The CDR3 contains 19 residues.

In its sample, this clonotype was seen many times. CDR3 amino acids: CASSESANSYEQYF. CDR3 in DNA: TGTGCCAGTAGCGAGTCAGCAAATTCCTACGAGCAGTACTTC. This chain joins TRBV19 and TRBJ2-7, with D unclear. Trimming shortened V by 6 bases and J by 1 base, and 13 bases separated the two germline ends. This CDR3 region has 14 residues. Germline lookup yields CDR1 LNHDA and CDR2 SQIVND (reference sequence).

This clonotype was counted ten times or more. CDR3 amino acids: CASSRERERYEQYF. CDR3 DNA: TGTGCCAGCAGCAGGGAGCGGGAGAGGTACGAGCAGTACTTC. V gene TRBV4-2 combines with J gene TRBJ2-7; 8 bases are a match to TRBD2. V was clipped by 5 bases and J by 4 bases; unmatched bases: 7. Germline V gene data show CDR1 as LGHNA and CDR2 as YNFKEQ. The CDR3 contains 14 residues.

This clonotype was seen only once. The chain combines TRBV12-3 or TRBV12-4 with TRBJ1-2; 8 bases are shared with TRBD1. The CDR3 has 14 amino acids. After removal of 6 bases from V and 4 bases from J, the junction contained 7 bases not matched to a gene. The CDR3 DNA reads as TGTGCCAGCAGCGGACAGGGAGGTGTCTATGGCTACACCTTC. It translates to CASSGQGGVYGYTF.

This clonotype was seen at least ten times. The CDR3 coding sequence is TGTGCCAGCAGTTATCTATCTGGCTTTGCGACCGGGGAGCTGTTTTTT. This sequence encodes CASSYLSGFATGELFF. The chain uses TRBV28 and TRBJ2-2, with D hard to call. With 4 bases removed from V and 5 bases from J, the gap between germline ends came to 17 bases. Germline lookup yields CDR1 MDHEN and CDR2 SYDVKM. The CDR3 covers 16 residues.

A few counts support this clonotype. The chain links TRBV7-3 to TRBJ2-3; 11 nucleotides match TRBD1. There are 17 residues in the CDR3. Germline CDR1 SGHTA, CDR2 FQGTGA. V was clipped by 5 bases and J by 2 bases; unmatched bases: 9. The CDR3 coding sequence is TGTGCCAGCAGCCCCCAAGGGACAGGGGGACCCACAGATACGCAGTATTTT. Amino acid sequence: CASSPQGTGGPTDTQYF. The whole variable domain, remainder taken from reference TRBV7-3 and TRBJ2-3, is GAGVSQTPSNKVTEKGKYVELRCDPISGHTALYWYRQSLGQGPEFLIYFQGTGAADDSGLPNDRFFAVRPEGSVSTLKIQRTERGDSAVYLCASSPQGTGGPTDTQYFGPGTRLTVL.

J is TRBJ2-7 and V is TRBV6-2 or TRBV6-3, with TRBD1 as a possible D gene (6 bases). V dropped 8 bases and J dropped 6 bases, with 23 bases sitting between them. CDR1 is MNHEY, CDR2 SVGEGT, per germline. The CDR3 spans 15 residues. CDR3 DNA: TGTGCCAGCCTTAATCCGGACAGAGAATTCCGCGAGCAGTACTTC. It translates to CASLNPDREFREQYF.

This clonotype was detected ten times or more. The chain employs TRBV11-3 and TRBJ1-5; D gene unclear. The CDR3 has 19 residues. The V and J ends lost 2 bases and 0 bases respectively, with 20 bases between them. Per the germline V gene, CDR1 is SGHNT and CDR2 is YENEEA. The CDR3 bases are TGTGCCAGCAGCTTAACACGCTCTGGACGGACTACTAGCAATCAGCCCCAGCATTTT. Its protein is CASSLTRSGRTTSNQPQHF.

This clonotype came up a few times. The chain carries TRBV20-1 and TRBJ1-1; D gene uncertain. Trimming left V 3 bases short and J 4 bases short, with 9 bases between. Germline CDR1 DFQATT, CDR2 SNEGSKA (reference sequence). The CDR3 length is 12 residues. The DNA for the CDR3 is TGCAGTGCTAGTAAGGGAGGCACTGAAGCTTTCTTT. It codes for CSASKGGTEAFF.

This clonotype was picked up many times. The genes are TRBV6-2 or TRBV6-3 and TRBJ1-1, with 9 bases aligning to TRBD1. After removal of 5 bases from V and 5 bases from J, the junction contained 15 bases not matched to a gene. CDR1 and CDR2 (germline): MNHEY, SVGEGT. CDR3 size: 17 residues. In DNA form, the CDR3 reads TGTGCCAGCAGTATTAGGGATAAACAGGGGGCGGTGACTGAAGCTTTCTTT. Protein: CASSIRDKQGAVTEAFF.

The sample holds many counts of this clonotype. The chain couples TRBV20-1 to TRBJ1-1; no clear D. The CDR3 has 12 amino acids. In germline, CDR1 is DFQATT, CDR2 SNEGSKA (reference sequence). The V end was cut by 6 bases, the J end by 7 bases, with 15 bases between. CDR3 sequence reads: CSAGRAPSEAFF. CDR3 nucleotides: TGCAGTGCGGGTAGAGCACCGAGTGAAGCTTTCTTT.

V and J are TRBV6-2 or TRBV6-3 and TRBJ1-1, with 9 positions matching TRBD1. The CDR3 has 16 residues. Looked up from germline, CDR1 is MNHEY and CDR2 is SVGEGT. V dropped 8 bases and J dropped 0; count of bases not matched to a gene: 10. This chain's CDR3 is CASGGWTGVMNTEAFF. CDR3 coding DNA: TGTGCCAGCGGCGGTTGGACAGGGGTGATGAACACTGAAGCTTTCTTT.

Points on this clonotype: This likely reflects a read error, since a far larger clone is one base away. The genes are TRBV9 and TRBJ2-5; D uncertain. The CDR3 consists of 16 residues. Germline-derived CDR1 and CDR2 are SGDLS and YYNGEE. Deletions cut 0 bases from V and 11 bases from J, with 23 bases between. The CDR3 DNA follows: TGTGCCAGCAGCGTAGGCGGCGCACACTCCTACAATGAGCAGTACTTC. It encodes CASSVGGAHSYNEQYF. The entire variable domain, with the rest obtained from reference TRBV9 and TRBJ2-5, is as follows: DSGVTQTPKHLITATGQRVTLRCSPRSGDLSVYWYQQSLDQGLQFLIQYYNGEERAKGNILERFSAQQFPDLHSELNLSSLELGDSALYFCASSVGGAHSYNEQYFGPGTRLLVL.

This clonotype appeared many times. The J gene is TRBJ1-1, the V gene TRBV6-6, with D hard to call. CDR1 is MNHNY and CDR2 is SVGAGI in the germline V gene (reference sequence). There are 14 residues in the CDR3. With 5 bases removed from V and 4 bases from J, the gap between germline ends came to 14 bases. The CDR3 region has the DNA TGTGCCAGCAGTAGAGAGACTTGGGGCACTGAAGCTTTCTTT. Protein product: CASSRETWGTEAFF.

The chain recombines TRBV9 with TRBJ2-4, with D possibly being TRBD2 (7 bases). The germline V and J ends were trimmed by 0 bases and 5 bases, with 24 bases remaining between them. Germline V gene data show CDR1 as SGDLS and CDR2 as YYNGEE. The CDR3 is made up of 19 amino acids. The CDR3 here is CASSVDLPGTPTSQNIQYF. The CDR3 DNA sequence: TGTGCCAGCAGCGTAGATCTTCCGGGGACACCGACTAGCCAAAACATTCAGTACTTC. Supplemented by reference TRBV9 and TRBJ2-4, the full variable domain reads DSGVTQTPKHLITATGQRVTLRCSPRSGDLSVYWYQQSLDQGLQFLIQYYNGEERAKGNILERFSAQQFPDLHSELNLSSLELGDSALYFCASSVDLPGTPTSQNIQYFGAGTRLSVL.

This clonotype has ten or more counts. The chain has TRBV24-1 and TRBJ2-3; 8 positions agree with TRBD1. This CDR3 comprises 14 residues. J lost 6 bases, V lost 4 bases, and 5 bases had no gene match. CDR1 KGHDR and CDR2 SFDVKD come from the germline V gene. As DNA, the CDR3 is TGTGCCACCAGTGAACCTAGGACAGGGGATACGCAGTATTTT. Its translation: CATSEPRTGDTQYF.

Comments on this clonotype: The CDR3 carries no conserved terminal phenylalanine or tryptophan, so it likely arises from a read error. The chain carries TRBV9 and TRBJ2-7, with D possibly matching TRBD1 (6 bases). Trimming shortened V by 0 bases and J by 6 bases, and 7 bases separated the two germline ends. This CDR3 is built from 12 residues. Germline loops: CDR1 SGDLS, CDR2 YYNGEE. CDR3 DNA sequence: TGTGCCAGCAGCGTAGGGGACACCGAGCAGTACTGC. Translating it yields CASSVGDTEQYC.

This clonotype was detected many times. Here the CDR3 reads CASSLSAATYNEQFF. The DNA of the CDR3 is TGTGCCAGCAGTTTATCGGCCGCCACCTACAATGAGCAGTTCTTC. The J gene is TRBJ2-1, the V gene TRBV28; D is unclear. The length of the CDR3 is 15 residues. Trimming stripped 1 base from V and 2 bases from J, with 9 bases between. Germline CDR1 and CDR2: MDHEN and SYDVKM.